The source of this T cell receptor beta chain is a study of blood T cell repertoires in COVID-19. Overall study: The study drew acute and convalescent COVID-19 samples from the United States, Italy and Spain. Sources were T cells, B-cell-depleted T cells, or PBMCs; the material itself was cDNA or gDNA.

Those who participated ranged in age from about 18 to 95 years and resided in 20 to 30 US areas. This CDR3 is built from 14 residues. Germline CDR1 reads SGDLS; CDR2 reads YYNGEE. The V end was cut by 2 bases, the J end by 8 bases, with 14 bases between. Under the authors' procedure: Amplified reference gene primers provided the basis for estimating nucleated cell counts. Only in-frame clones appear in the TCRdb table, and some are missing; sequencing was by immunoSEQ multiplex PCR. That table supplies the V and J calls and clone size; D and trimming were determined from the DNA. The repertoire consists of about 140,000 clones, with about 90% occurring once and the leading ten covering over 9%.

The chain recombines TRBV9 with TRBJ2-1; no definite D call. Specimen: PBMCs or T cells enriched from blood (not recorded which). The receptor comes from a man aged 60 to 75 who had recovered from COVID-19. This chain's CDR3 is CASSVSPYDDEQFF. Here the CDR3 DNA reads TGTGCCAGCAGCGTTTCCCCCTATGATGATGAGCAGTTCTTC.